This T cell receptor beta chain was sequenced during a study of cytomegalovirus exposure and HLA in healthy donors. Study-level results: A few CMV-associated chains proved CMV antigen-specific in vitro.

PCR employed 60 Vbeta and 13 Jbeta primers. Only in-frame clones appear in the TCRdb table, and some are missing; sequencing was by immunoSEQ multiplex PCR. Among around 300,000 clones, around two thirds were seen once, and the ten largest hold about 2.1%. This clone was picked up a small number of times. Its antigen remains unidentified. The material sequenced was PBMCs. This receptor was obtained from a female donor in good health and CMV-seronegative.

CDR3 in DNA: TGTGCCAGCAGTACTAAAACGAACACTGAAGCTTTCTTT. As protein: CASSTKTNTEAFF. This chain links TRBV2 with TRBJ1-1; D gene unclear. CDR1 is SNHLY and CDR2 is FYNNEI in the germline V gene. This CDR3 comprises 13 residues. V was shortened by 5 bases and J by 1 base, with 8 bases between the two germline ends. Drawing the rest from reference TRBV2 and TRBJ1-1, the complete variable domain is EPEVTQTPSHQVTQMGQEVILRCVPISNHLYFYWYRQILGQKVEFLVSFYNNEISEKSEIFDDQFSVERPDGSNFTLKIRSTKLEDSAMYFCASSTKTNTEAFFGQGTRLTVV.